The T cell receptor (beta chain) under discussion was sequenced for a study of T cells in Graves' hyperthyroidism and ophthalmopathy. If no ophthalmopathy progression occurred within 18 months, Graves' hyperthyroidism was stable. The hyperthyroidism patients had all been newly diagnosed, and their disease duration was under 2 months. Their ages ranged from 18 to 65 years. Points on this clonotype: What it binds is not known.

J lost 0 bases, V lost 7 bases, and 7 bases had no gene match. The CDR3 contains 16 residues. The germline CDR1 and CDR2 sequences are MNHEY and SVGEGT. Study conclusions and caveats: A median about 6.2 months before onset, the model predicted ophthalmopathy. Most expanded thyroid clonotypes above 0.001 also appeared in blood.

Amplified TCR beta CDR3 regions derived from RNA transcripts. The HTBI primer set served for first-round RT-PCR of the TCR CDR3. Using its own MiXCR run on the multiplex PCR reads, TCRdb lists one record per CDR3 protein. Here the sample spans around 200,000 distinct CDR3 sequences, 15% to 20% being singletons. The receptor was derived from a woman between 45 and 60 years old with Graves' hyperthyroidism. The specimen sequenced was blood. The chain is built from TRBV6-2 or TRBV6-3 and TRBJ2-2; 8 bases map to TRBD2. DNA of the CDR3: TGTGCCAGCATTGCCGCGGGGGGTCCGAACACCGGGGAGCTGTTTTTT. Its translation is CASIAAGGPNTGELFF.